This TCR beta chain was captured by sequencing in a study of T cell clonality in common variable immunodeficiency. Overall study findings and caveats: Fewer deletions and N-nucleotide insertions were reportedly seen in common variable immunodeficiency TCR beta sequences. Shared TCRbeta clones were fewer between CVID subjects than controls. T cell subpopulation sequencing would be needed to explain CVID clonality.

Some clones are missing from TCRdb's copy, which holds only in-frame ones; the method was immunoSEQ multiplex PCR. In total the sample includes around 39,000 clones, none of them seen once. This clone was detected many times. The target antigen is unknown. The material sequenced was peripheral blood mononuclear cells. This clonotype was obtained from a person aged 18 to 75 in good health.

CDR3 DNA, as far as it was read: TGCGCCAGCAGCTTAAGCCTCGGGGCCAACGTC. Its protein product is CASSLSLGANV. The full CDR3 reads CASSLSLGANVLTF. This chain links TRBV5-1 with TRBJ2-6, with D hard to call. The read ends 3 residues early relative to the CDR3; the germline J gene fills the gap. Germline V gene lookup returns CDR1 SGHRS and CDR2 YFSETQ. V was trimmed by 2 bases and J by 4 bases, leaving 7 bases between them. This CDR3 comprises 14 residues.